The 10 T cell receptor beta chains below come from one sample, sequenced in a study of blood T cell repertoires in COVID-19. Here immunoSEQ multiplex PCR was the method, and the copy in TCRdb shows in-frame clones only, minus some. The sample has about 200,000 clones; about four fifths are singletons. Sequencing was done on a sample of peripheral blood. The receptors here all came from a middle-aged woman with COVID-19, enrolled during active disease.

This clone occurred a few times. V is TRBV3-1 (or the pseudogene TRBV3-2) and J is TRBJ1-3; TRBD1 is a possible D gene (5 bases). Germline V gene lookup returns CDR1 LGHDT and CDR2 YNNKEL (reference sequence). V was cut by 8 bases and J by 0 bases, with 20 bases left in between. This CDR3 contains 17 residues. In nucleotides, the CDR3 is TGTGCCAGCGGGGGGGGTCCCAGTGGTTCCTCTGGAAACACCATATATTTT. Translation gives CASGGGPSGSSGNTIYF.

The J gene is TRBJ2-2, the V gene TRBV28; D is uncertain. The CDR3 is made up of 11 amino acids. CDR1 and CDR2 (germline): MDHEN, SYDVKM. Trimming shortened V by 6 bases and J by 8 bases, and 7 bases separated the two germline ends. CDR3 protein: CASSSAGELFF. CDR3 sequence (DNA): TGTGCCAGCAGCTCCGCGGGGGAGCTGTTTTTT.

The V gene is TRBV6-1, the J gene TRBJ2-1; 12 bases agree with TRBD2. Germline CDR1 is MNHNS and CDR2 is SASEGT. With 1 base clipped from V and 6 bases from J, the junction kept 7 bases outside the gene matches. This CDR3 is 17 amino acids long. In DNA form, the CDR3 reads TGTGCCAGCAGTGAAGGTCTGAGACTAGCGGGGGTCAATGAGCAGTTCTTC. It yields the protein CASSEGLRLAGVNEQFF.

The chain joins TRBV5-4 to TRBJ1-5; TRBD1 aligns across 7 bases. Germline trimming cut 4 bases from V and 4 bases from J; bases unmatched to any gene: 2. The length of the CDR3 is 13 residues. The V gene's germline CDR1 is SGHNT and CDR2 YYREEE (reference sequence). CDR3 region: CASSRDRNQPQHF. DNA for the CDR3: TGTGCCAGCAGCCGGGACAGAAATCAGCCCCAGCATTTT.

Here the CDR3 reads CASSPRQEGKQYF. The DNA for the CDR3 is TGTGCCAGCAGCCCCAGACAGGAAGGGAAGCAGTACTTC. The V call is TRBV7-3, the J call TRBJ2-7; D possibly corresponds to TRBD1 (6 bases). In germline, CDR1 is SGHTA, CDR2 FQGTGA. The CDR3 spans 13 residues. The V end was cut by 5 bases, the J end by 8 bases, with 16 bases between.

The chain employs TRBV30 and TRBJ2-5; 8 bases are shared with TRBD1. This CDR3 has 13 residues. Per the germline V gene, CDR1 is GTSNPN and CDR2 is SVGIG (reference sequence). Losses at the gene ends were 5 bases for V and 5 bases for J; bases not matched to a gene: 7. The CDR3: CAWLPTGVETQYF. As DNA, the CDR3 is TGTGCCTGGCTGCCGACAGGGGTGGAGACCCAGTACTTC.

The chain uses TRBV5-1 and TRBJ1-1, with 9 bases lining up with TRBD1. Germline CDR1 reads SGHRS; CDR2 reads YFSETQ. The junction had 4 bases not matched to a gene; V was cut back by 7 bases and J by 0 bases. The CDR3 has 14 amino acids. CDR3 protein: CASGTGNMNTEAFF. The CDR3 DNA reads as TGCGCCAGCGGGACAGGGAACATGAACACTGAAGCTTTCTTT.

The chain combines TRBV6-6 with TRBJ2-1; TRBD2 agrees at 10 bases. The junction had 12 bases not matched to a gene; V was cut back by 5 bases and J by 8 bases. Germline CDR1 is MNHNY and CDR2 is SVGAGI (reference sequence). The length of the CDR3 is 16 residues. CDR3 region: CASSGASGGRVDEQFF. CDR3 DNA sequence: TGTGCCAGCAGTGGGGCTAGCGGGGGTCGGGTAGATGAGCAGTTCTTC.

The J gene is TRBJ1-3, the V gene TRBV10-2, with no clear D. The CDR3 is made up of 16 amino acids. V dropped 11 bases and J dropped 9 bases, with 29 bases sitting between them. The germline CDR1 and CDR2 sequences are WSHSY and SAAADI. CDR3 coding DNA: TGCGCCGTCCCGCCCCGCCGTTGTTCCCGAGTTCGCACCATATATTTT. Translation gives CAVPPRRCSRVRTIYF.

The rearrangement links TRBV18 to TRBJ2-2; D may be TRBD2 (6 bases). The V gene lost 3 bases and the J gene lost 5 bases, with 25 bases spanning the gap. CDR1 and CDR2 (germline): KGHSH, LQKENI. The CDR3 length is 19 residues. CDR3 coding DNA: TGTGCCAGCTCACCTCGCACTCAGATCGGGGGAGGAATAACCGGGGAGCTGTTTTTT. Protein: CASSPRTQIGGGITGELFF.